A single sample is the source of the 11 T cell receptor beta chains below, sequenced in a study of blood T cell repertoires in COVID-19. Using immunoSEQ multiplex PCR, the repertoire was profiled, and TCRdb retains in-frame clones only, with some absent. The table has about 99,000 clones, around 88% seen once. The sample comprised peripheral blood. These receptors were taken from a man aged 45-65 years with COVID-19, enrolled during active disease.

The chain employs TRBV12-3 or TRBV12-4 and TRBJ2-7; 7 bases are a match to TRBD1. This CDR3 comprises 12 residues. Trimming removed 8 bases from V and 2 bases from J; junction bases left unmatched: 3. The CDR3 is CASSGQTYEQYF. CDR3 sequence (DNA): TGTGCCAGCTCGGGACAGACCTACGAGCAGTACTTC.

The chain employs TRBV11-1 and TRBJ1-2; D gene ambiguous. V dropped 1 base and J dropped 2 bases, with 8 bases sitting between them. Germline V lookup: CDR1 SGHAT, CDR2 FQDESV (reference sequence). The CDR3 has 14 amino acids. The CDR3: CASSLGGKNYGYTF. For the CDR3, the DNA is TGTGCCAGCAGCTTAGGAGGGAAGAACTATGGCTACACCTTC. Drawing the rest from reference TRBV11-1 and TRBJ1-2, the complete variable domain is EAEVAQSPRYKITEKSQAVAFWCDPISGHATLYWYRQILGQGPELLVQFQDESVVDDSQLPKDRFSAERLKGVDSTLKIQPAELGDSAMYLCASSLGGKNYGYTFGSGTRLTVV.

The chain combines TRBV6-5 with TRBJ1-6; D unresolved. CDR3 length: 15 residues. Germline-derived CDR1 and CDR2 are MNHEY and SVGAGI. V shed 6 bases and J shed 0 bases, with 9 bases lying between them. Here the CDR3 reads CASSDTTSYNSPLHF. CDR3 nucleotide sequence: TGTGCCAGCAGCGATACTACCTCCTATAATTCACCCCTCCACTTT.

V gene TRBV5-1 combines with J gene TRBJ2-6; 7 bases line up with TRBD1. V was clipped by 4 bases and J by 4 bases; unmatched bases: 5. The CDR3 has 15 amino acids. Germline CDR1 SGHRS, CDR2 YFSETQ. CDR3 amino acids: CASSTGTVGANVLTF. In nucleotides, the CDR3 is TGCGCCAGCAGCACGGGGACAGTCGGGGCCAACGTCCTGACTTTC.

J is TRBJ2-2 and V is TRBV4-2; D remains unclear. The V end lost 2 bases, the J end lost 6 bases, and 7 bases lay between the germline ends. The CDR3 is 13 residues long. Germline CDR1 is LGHNA and CDR2 is YNFKEQ. For the CDR3, the DNA is TGTGCCAGCAGCCAACTGCCGGCCGGGGAGCTGTTTTTT. It yields the protein CASSQLPAGELFF.

The gene calls are TRBV18 and TRBJ1-5; TRBD1 matches at 11 bases. The germline V gene has CDR1 KGHSH and CDR2 LQKENI. V trimming: 3 bases; J trimming: 3 bases; junction bases outside the gene matches: 1. The CDR3 totals 15 residues. Here the CDR3 reads CASSPGQGVNQPQHF. The DNA of the CDR3 is TGTGCCAGCTCACCGGGACAGGGGGTCAATCAGCCCCAGCATTTT.

The rearrangement links TRBV3-1 (or the pseudogene TRBV3-2) to TRBJ2-4, with 7 nucleotides matching TRBD1. Trimming took 8 bases from V and 3 from J; bases not matched to a gene: 4. The length of the CDR3 is 13 residues. Looked up from germline, CDR1 is LGHDT and CDR2 is YNNKEL (reference sequence). The CDR3 coding sequence is TGTGCCAGCGGCTGGGACAGCAAAAACATTCAGTACTTC. It specifies CASGWDSKNIQYF.

This clone was seen a few times. The V and J genes are TRBV7-9 and TRBJ2-7; TRBD1 agrees at 7 bases. This CDR3 is 15 amino acids long. CDR1 is SEHNR, CDR2 FQNEAQ, per germline (reference sequence). V was pared by 1 base and J by 3 bases, with 6 bases of the junction left unmatched. In DNA form, the CDR3 reads TGTGCCAGCAGCTTAGGACAGGGAGAGAACTACGAGCAGTACTTC. Protein: CASSLGQGENYEQYF.

The V call is TRBV15, the J call TRBJ2-1, with D unclear. The CDR3 consists of 16 residues. Germline loops: CDR1 LNHNV, CDR2 YYDKDF (reference sequence). The V end was cut by 0 bases, the J end by 3 bases, with 12 bases between. Here the CDR3 reads CATSRDGRSYYNEQFF. Here the CDR3 DNA reads TGTGCCACCAGCAGAGATGGGCGATCCTACTACAATGAGCAGTTCTTC.

The V call is TRBV4-1, the J call TRBJ1-3, with D unresolved. Trimming stripped 1 base from V and 0 bases from J, with 16 bases between. Germline lookup yields CDR1 MGHRA and CDR2 YSYEKL. The CDR3 covers 18 residues. The CDR3 coding sequence is TGCGCCAGCAGCCAAGCCTCTGGACTGACCCGCTCTGGAAACACCATATATTTT. Translating it yields CASSQASGLTRSGNTIYF.

This clone was observed once. This rearrangement joins TRBV9 to TRBJ1-6; 7 bases are shared with TRBD1. The CDR3 runs 15 residues. CDR1 is SGDLS, CDR2 YYNGEE, per germline. Trimming at V came to 3 bases and at J to 9 bases, leaving 9 bases not matched to a gene. CDR3 region: CASSAEGQWPSPLHF. In DNA, the CDR3 is TGTGCCAGCAGCGCGGAGGGACAGTGGCCTTCACCCCTCCACTTT.